Shown below are 4 T cell receptor beta chains from a single sample sequenced in a study. Treg sorting used a CD4+CD25+CD127-/low gate. Adaptor-ligated barcode primers were used to amplify TRBV12-4/TRBJ1-2 clonotypes. TCRdb fed the multiplex PCR reads into MiXCR, producing one record per CDR3 protein. The sample includes approximately 1,000 distinct CDR3 sequences, about 2.5% of them seen just once. Sequences were obtained from Tregs sorted from blood. The receptors derive from a female donor with breast cancer.

By sample share, this clonotype is medium-sized. This chain uses TRBV12-3 or TRBV12-4 with TRBJ1-2; 10 positions agree with TRBD1. The CDR3 covers 15 residues. Trimming cost V 6 bases and J 1 base; bases outside gene matches: 5. CDR3 region: CASRRDRGDNYGYTF. CDR3 bases: TGTGCCAGCAGGCGGGACAGGGGAGATAACTATGGCTACACCTTC.

In its sample, this clonotype is medium-sized. The J gene is TRBJ1-2, the V gene TRBV12-3 or TRBV12-4; possible D gene TRBD1, 5 bases. Trimming left V 3 bases short and J 5 bases short, with 10 bases between. This CDR3 is 13 amino acids long. CDR3 coding DNA: TGTGCCAGCAGTTTGGGTGACAGTTATGGCTACACCTTC. The encoded protein is CASSLGDSYGYTF.

This clonotype rates as medium-sized. The J gene is TRBJ1-2, the V gene TRBV12-3 or TRBV12-4, with a weak D call TRBD1 (5 bases). V lost 4 bases and J 4 bases, leaving 10 bases between the germline ends. The CDR3 sequence is 13 residues long. The CDR3 is CASSSEQAYGYTF. The CDR3 bases are TGTGCCAGCAGTTCCGAACAGGCCTATGGCTACACCTTC.

V usage is TRBV12-3 or TRBV12-4 and J usage is TRBJ1-2; 9 bases fit TRBD1. This CDR3 contains 13 residues. V lost 3 bases, J lost 8 bases, and 4 bases stayed unmatched. The CDR3 DNA reads TGTGCCAGCAGTTTCGGACAGGGGTCGGGCTACACCTTC. This encodes CASSFGQGSGYTF.